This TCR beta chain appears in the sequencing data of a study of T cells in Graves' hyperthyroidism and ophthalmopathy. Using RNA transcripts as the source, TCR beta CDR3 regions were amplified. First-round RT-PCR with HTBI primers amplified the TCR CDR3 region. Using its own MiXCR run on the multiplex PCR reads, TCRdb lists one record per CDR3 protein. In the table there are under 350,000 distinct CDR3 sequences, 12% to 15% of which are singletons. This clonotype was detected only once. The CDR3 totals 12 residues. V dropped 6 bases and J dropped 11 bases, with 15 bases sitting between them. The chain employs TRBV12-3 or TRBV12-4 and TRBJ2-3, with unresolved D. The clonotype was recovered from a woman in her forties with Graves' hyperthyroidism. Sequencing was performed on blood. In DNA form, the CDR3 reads TGTGCCAGCAGCTATGGCAGGTTCCTGCAGTATTTT. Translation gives CASSYGRFLQYF.